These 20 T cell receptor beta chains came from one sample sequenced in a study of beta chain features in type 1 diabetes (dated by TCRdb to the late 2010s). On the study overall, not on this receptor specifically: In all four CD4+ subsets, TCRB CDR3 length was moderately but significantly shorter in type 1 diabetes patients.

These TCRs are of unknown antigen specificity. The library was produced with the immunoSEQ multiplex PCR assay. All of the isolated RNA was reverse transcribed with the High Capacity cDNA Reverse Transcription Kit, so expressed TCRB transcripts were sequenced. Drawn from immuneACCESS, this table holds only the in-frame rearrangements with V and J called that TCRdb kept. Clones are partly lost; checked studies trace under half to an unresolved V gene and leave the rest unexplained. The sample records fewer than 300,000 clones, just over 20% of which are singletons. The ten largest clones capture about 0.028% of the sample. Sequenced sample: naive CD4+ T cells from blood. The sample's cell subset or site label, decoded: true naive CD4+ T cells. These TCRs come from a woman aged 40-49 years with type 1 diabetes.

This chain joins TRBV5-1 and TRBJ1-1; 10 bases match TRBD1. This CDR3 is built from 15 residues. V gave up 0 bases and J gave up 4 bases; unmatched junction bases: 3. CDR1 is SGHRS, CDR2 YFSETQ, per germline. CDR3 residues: CASSLEGTGVTEAFF. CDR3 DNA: TGCGCCAGCAGCTTGGAGGGGACAGGGGTCACTGAAGCTTTCTTT. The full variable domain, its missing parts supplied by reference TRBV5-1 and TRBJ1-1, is KAGVTQTPRYLIKTRGQQVTLSCSPISGHRSVSWYQQTPGQGLQFLFEYFSETQRNKGNFPGRFSGRQFSNSRSEMNVSTLELGDSALYLCASSLEGTGVTEAFFGQGTRLTVV.

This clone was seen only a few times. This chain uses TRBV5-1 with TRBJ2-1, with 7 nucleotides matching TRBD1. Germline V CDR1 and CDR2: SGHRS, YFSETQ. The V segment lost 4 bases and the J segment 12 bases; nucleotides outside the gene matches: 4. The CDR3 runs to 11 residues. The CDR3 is CASSARTGQFF. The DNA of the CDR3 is TGCGCCAGCAGCGCAAGGACAGGGCAGTTCTTC.

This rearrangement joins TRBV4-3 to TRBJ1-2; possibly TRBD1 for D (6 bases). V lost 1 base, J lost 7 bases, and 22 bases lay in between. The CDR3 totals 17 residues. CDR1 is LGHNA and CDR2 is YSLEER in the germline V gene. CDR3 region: CASSQGLGRGGFGGYTF. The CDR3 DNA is TGCGCCAGCAGCCAAGGATTGGGAAGGGGGGGCTTTGGTGGCTACACCTTC.

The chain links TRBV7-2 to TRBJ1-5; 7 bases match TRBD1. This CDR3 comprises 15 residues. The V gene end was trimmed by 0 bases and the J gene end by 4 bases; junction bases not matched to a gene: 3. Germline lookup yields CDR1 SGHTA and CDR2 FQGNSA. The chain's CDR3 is CASSLAGTENQPQHF. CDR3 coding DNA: TGTGCCAGCAGCTTAGCAGGGACAGAAAATCAGCCCCAGCATTTT.

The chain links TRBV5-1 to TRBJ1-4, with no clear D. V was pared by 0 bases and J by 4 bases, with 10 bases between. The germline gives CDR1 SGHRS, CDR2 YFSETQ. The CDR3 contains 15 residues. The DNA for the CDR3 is TGCGCCAGCAGCTTGGGAGGGCTCCGTAATGAAAAACTGTTTTTT. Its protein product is CASSLGGLRNEKLFF.

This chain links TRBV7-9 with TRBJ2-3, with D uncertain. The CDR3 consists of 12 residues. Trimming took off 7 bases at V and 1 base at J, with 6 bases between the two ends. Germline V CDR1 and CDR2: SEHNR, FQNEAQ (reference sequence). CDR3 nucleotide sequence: TGTGCCAGCATGAGAGGCACAGATACGCAGTATTTT. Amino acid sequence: CASMRGTDTQYF.

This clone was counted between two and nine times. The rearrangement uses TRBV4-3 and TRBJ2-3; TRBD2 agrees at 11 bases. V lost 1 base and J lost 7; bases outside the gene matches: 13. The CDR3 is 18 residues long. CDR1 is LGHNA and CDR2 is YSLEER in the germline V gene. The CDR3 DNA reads TGCGCCAGCAGCCAAGTTGGGATTGGACTAGCGGGCCTCCATACGCAGTATTTT. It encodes CASSQVGIGLAGLHTQYF.

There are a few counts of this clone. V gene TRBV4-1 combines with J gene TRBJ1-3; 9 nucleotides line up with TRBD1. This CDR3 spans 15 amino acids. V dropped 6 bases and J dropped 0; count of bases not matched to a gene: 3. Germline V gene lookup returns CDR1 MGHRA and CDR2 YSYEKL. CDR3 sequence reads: CASRPGQGSGNTIYF. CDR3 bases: TGCGCCAGCAGACCGGGACAGGGCTCTGGAAACACCATATATTTT.

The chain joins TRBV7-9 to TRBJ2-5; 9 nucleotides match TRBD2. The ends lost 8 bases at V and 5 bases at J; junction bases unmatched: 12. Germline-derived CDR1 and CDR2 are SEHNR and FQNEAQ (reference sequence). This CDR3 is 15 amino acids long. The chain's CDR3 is CASGLAGASWETQYF. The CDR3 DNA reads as TGTGCCAGCGGGTTAGCGGGGGCGAGCTGGGAGACCCAGTACTTC.

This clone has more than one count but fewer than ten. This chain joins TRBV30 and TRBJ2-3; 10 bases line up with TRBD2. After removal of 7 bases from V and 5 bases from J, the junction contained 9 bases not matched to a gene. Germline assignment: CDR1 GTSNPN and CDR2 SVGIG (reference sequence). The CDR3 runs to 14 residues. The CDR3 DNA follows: TGTGCCTCGGATGCTAGCGGGAGTAAAGATACGCAGTATTTT. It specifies CASDASGSKDTQYF. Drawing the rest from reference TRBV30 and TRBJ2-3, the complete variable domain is SQTIHQWPATLVQPVGSPLSLECTVEGTSNPNLYWYRQAAGRGLQLLFYSVGIGQISSEVPQNLSASRPQDRQFILSSKKLLLSDSGFYLCASDASGSKDTQYFGPGTRLTVL.

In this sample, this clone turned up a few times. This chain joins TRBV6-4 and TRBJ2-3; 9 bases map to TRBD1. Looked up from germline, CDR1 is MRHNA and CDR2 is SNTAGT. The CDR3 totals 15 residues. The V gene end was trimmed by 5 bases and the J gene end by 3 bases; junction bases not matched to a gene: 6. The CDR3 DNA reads TGTGCCAGCAGTTGGACAGGGGAAGGGACAGATACGCAGTATTTT. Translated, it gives CASSWTGEGTDTQYF.

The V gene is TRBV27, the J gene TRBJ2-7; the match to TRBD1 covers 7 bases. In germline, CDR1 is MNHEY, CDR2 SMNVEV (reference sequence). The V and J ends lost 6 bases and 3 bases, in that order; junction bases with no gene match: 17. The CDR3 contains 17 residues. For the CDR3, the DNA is TGTGCCAGCAGACTCCTCCGGGACAGCGATACCTTCTACGAGCAGTACTTC. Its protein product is CASRLLRDSDTFYEQYF.

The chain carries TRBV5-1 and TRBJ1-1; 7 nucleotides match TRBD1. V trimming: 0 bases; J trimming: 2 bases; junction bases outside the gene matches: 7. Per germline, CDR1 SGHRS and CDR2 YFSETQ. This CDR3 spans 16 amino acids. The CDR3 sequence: CASSLVEGAINTEAFF. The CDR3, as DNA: TGCGCCAGCAGCTTGGTTGAGGGGGCGATAAACACTGAAGCTTTCTTT.

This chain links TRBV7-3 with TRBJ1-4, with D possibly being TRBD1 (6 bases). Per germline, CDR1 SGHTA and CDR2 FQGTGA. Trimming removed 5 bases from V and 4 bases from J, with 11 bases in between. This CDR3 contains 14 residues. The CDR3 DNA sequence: TGTGCCAGCAGCCCCGGGACACATAATGAAAAACTGTTTTTT. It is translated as CASSPGTHNEKLFF. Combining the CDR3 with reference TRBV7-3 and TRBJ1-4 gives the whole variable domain GAGVSQTPSNKVTEKGKYVELRCDPISGHTALYWYRQSLGQGPEFLIYFQGTGAADDSGLPNDRFFAVRPEGSVSTLKIQRTERGDSAVYLCASSPGTHNEKLFFGSGTQLSVL.

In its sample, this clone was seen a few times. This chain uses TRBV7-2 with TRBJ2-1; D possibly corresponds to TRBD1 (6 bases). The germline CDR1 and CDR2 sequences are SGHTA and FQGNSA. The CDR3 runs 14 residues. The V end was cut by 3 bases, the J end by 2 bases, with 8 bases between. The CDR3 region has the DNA TGTGCCAGCAGCTTCGGGGACACCTACAATGAGCAGTTCTTC. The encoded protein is CASSFGDTYNEQFF. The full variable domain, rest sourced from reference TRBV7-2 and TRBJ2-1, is GAGVSQSPSNKVTEKGKDVELRCDPISGHTALYWYRQSLGQGLEFLIYFQGNSAPDKSGLPSDRFSAERTGGSVSTLTIQRTQQEDSAVYLCASSFGDTYNEQFFGPGTRLTVL.

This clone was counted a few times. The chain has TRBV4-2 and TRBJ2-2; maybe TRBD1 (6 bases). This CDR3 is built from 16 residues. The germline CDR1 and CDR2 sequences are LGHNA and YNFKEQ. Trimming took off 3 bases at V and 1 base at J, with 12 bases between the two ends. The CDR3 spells CASSHPRDMNTGELFF. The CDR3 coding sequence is TGTGCCAGCAGCCATCCGAGGGACATGAACACCGGGGAGCTGTTTTTT.

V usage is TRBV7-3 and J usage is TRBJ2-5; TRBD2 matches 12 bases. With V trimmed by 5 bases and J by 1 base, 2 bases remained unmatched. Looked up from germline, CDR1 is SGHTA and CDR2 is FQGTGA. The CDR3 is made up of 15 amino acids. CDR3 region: CASSRTSGVQETQYF. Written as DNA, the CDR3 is TGTGCCAGCAGCCGGACTAGCGGGGTCCAAGAGACCCAGTACTTC.

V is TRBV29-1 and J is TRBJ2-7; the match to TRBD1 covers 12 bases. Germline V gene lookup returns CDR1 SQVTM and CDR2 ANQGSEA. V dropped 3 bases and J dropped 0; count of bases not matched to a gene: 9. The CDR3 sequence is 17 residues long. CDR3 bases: TGCAGCGTTGAGTTGGGGACAGGGGGCTTCAGCTCCTACGAGCAGTACTTC. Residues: CSVELGTGGFSSYEQYF.

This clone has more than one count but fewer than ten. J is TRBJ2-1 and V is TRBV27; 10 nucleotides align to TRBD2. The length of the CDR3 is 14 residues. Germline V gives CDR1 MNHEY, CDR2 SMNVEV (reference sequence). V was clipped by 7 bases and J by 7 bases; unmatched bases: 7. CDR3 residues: CASTSTSGRNEQFF. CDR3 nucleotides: TGTGCCAGCACGTCGACTAGCGGGCGTAATGAGCAGTTCTTC.

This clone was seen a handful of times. This CDR3 is CASNSYTQGSNQPQHF. The DNA of the CDR3 is TGTGCCAGTAACTCCTACACACAGGGGAGCAATCAGCCCCAGCATTTT. The chain employs TRBV19 and TRBJ1-5, with 7 bases fitting TRBD1. V trimming: 7 bases; J trimming: 1 base; junction bases outside the gene matches: 10. The CDR3 is 16 residues long. Germline assignment: CDR1 LNHDA and CDR2 SQIVND (reference sequence).